Shown below are 26 T cell receptor beta chains from a single sample sequenced in a study of spatial heterogeneity in lung cancer. TCRdb re-analysed the 5' RACE reads in MiXCR, keeping a single row per CDR3 protein. The data show 39,000 or so distinct CDR3 sequences, with approximately 3% seen just once and about 36% held by the top ten. Time point of the sample: sample taken at primary tumor resection. The specimen comprised normal lung tissue next to the tumor, sampled at surgery. These receptors all stem from a male donor with early-stage non-small cell lung cancer.

This clonotype appeared a few times. This chain joins TRBV24-1 and TRBJ2-1; TRBD2 matches at 11 bases. The CDR3 is made up of 15 amino acids. Germline V gene sequence: CDR1 KGHDR, CDR2 SFDVKD. V lost 6 bases to trimming and J lost 5 bases; unmatched junction nucleotides: 5. The CDR3 DNA reads TGTGCCACCAGTACTCAGACTAGCGGGAACAATGAGCAGTTCTTC. This encodes CATSTQTSGNNEQFF.

By frequency in the sample, this clonotype is medium-sized. The chain is built from TRBV20-1 and TRBJ1-1, with D possibly matching TRBD1 (6 bases). Trimming shortened V by 0 bases and J by 0 bases, and 11 bases separated the two germline ends. Looked up from germline, CDR1 is DFQATT and CDR2 is SNEGSKA (reference sequence). The CDR3 spans 15 residues. The CDR3 nucleotides read TGCAGTGCTAGAGATTATGGGGGCATGAACACTGAAGCTTTCTTT. The encoded protein is CSARDYGGMNTEAFF.

V is TRBV20-1 and J is TRBJ1-4, with 8 bases identical to TRBD1. The J segment lost 8 bases and the V segment lost 3 bases, leaving 11 bases of the junction unmatched. There are 15 residues in the CDR3. Germline V gene data show CDR1 as DFQATT and CDR2 as SNEGSKA (reference sequence). The chain's CDR3 is CSASLQGAEREKLFF. The CDR3 DNA sequence: TGCAGTGCTAGTCTGCAGGGGGCCGAAAGAGAAAAACTGTTTTTT.

This clonotype was seen many times. This chain uses TRBV5-1 with TRBJ2-7; D gene ambiguous. The germline gives CDR1 SGHRS, CDR2 YFSETQ. V was trimmed by 0 bases and J by 3 bases, leaving 7 bases between them. The CDR3 is made up of 13 amino acids. This chain's CDR3 is CASSLVTGYEQYF. DNA of the CDR3: TGCGCCAGCAGCTTGGTGACCGGCTACGAGCAGTACTTC.

This clonotype appeared many times. The J gene is TRBJ1-1, the V gene TRBV28; D gene unclear. CDR1 is MDHEN, CDR2 SYDVKM, per germline. V was shortened by 0 bases and J by 1 base, with 3 bases between the two germline ends. This CDR3 has 13 residues. Here the CDR3 DNA reads TGTGCCAGCAGTTTATGGGGGAACACTGAAGCTTTCTTT. Residues: CASSLWGNTEAFF.

This clonotype was picked up a small number of times. The chain uses TRBV28 and TRBJ2-7; D might be TRBD1 (7 bases). V dropped 8 bases and J dropped 2 bases, with 19 bases sitting between them. This CDR3 contains 15 residues. Per the germline V gene, CDR1 is MDHEN and CDR2 is SYDVKM. CDR3 sequence: CASGGGQGPPYEQYF. The CDR3, as DNA: TGTGCCAGCGGAGGGGGCCAGGGACCCCCCTACGAGCAGTACTTC.

This clonotype was observed many times. The CDR3 DNA sequence: TGTGCCAGCAGTTACAAGCATAACTATGGCTACACCTTC. Translated, it gives CASSYKHNYGYTF. The chain couples TRBV6-5 to TRBJ1-2; D gene ambiguous. Trimming removed 2 bases from V and 1 base from J, with 5 bases in between. This CDR3 comprises 13 residues. CDR1 and CDR2 from the germline V gene are MNHEY and SVGAGI.

This clonotype was picked up many times. This rearrangement joins TRBV6-6 to TRBJ1-4; D ambiguous. Per germline, CDR1 MNHNY and CDR2 SVGAGI (reference sequence). The CDR3 loop spans 13 amino acids. V lost 6 bases, J lost 8 bases, and 13 bases lay in between. The CDR3 DNA follows: TGTGCCAGCAGGGAAAGGACGCAAGAAAAACTGTTTTTT. It encodes CASRERTQEKLFF.

This clonotype has at least ten counts. The chain employs TRBV29-1 and TRBJ2-7; unclear D gene. The CDR3 contains 12 residues. Germline V CDR1 and CDR2: SQVTM, ANQGSEA. Trimming took off 3 bases at V and 3 bases at J, with 9 bases between the two ends. The CDR3 reads CSVDTPSYEQYF. As DNA, the CDR3 is TGCAGCGTTGATACGCCGAGCTACGAGCAGTACTTC.

In this sample, this clonotype turned up many times. V and J are TRBV25-1 and TRBJ2-6; D call uncertain. Trimming stripped 3 bases from V and 5 bases from J, with 5 bases between. CDR3 length equals 13 residues. The germline V gene encodes CDR1 MGHDK and CDR2 SYGVNS. The DNA for the CDR3 is TGTGCCAGCAGTGATGACCGGGCCAACGTCCTGACTTTC. Its protein is CASSDDRANVLTF.

This clonotype was found many times. V gene TRBV2 combines with J gene TRBJ2-1; 9 bases map to TRBD2. V lost 4 bases and J lost 6; bases outside the gene matches: 4. Germline CDR1 reads SNHLY; CDR2 reads FYNNEI. The CDR3 totals 14 residues. CDR3 sequence: CASSVSSGANEQFF. The CDR3 bases are TGTGCCAGCAGTGTTTCTAGCGGGGCCAATGAGCAGTTCTTC.

This clonotype was found many times. The chain couples TRBV27 to TRBJ1-1; possible D gene TRBD1, 5 bases. Germline V gene lookup returns CDR1 MNHEY and CDR2 SMNVEV (reference sequence). This CDR3 is built from 13 residues. V lost 5 bases to trimming and J lost 10 bases, with 17 bases between them. This CDR3 is CASSPQEPLAAFF. The CDR3 bases are TGTGCCAGCAGTCCACAGGAACCCCTCGCAGCTTTCTTT.

This clonotype was seen at least ten times. The gene calls are TRBV6-5 and TRBJ2-6; D perhaps matches TRBD1 (6 bases). This CDR3 is 17 amino acids long. CDR1 and CDR2 (germline): MNHEY, SVGAGI. V lost 2 bases to trimming and J lost 1 base, with 12 bases between them. CDR3 in amino acids: CASSYVRGSSGANVLTF. CDR3 DNA sequence: TGTGCCAGCAGTTACGTCAGGGGAAGTTCTGGGGCCAACGTCCTGACTTTC.

This clonotype has at least ten counts. CDR3 amino acids: CASRLYQDIDTQYF. CDR3 DNA: TGTGCCAGCAGACTCTACCAGGACATAGATACGCAGTATTTT. The chain uses TRBV6-5 and TRBJ2-3; tentatively, D is TRBD1 (5 bases). V was shortened by 6 bases and J by 5 bases, with 15 bases between the two germline ends. Germline CDR1 MNHEY, CDR2 SVGAGI. The length of the CDR3 is 14 residues.

This clonotype showed up many times. J is TRBJ2-1 and V is TRBV14; a possible D gene is TRBD1 (5 bases). The germline V gene encodes CDR1 SGHDN and CDR2 FVKESK. With 4 bases removed from V and 7 bases from J, the gap between germline ends came to 11 bases. The CDR3 runs to 13 residues. The CDR3 here is CASSPRVFNEQFF. DNA for the CDR3: TGTGCCAGCAGCCCCAGGGTATTTAATGAGCAGTTCTTC.

This clonotype was recorded many times. The CDR3 DNA follows: TGTGCCAGCAGTGGACCGGAGGGCGAGCAGTTCTTC. Its protein product is CASSGPEGEQFF. The J gene is TRBJ2-1, the V gene TRBV12-3 or TRBV12-4; perhaps TRBD2 as D (6 bases). The CDR3 is made up of 12 amino acids. The V and J ends lost 5 bases and 10 bases respectively, with 12 bases between them.

This clonotype was counted ten times or more. The chain carries TRBV12-3 or TRBV12-4 and TRBJ2-2; possible D gene TRBD1, 5 bases. Trimming stripped 6 bases from V and 6 bases from J, with 11 bases between. The CDR3 length is 13 residues. DNA for the CDR3: TGTGCCAGCAGGCGAGCAGGGCCCGGGGAGCTGTTTTTT. Protein product: CASRRAGPGELFF.

This clonotype is medium-sized (0.01 to 0.1%) in the sample. This chain links TRBV3-1 with TRBJ2-1, with D perhaps being TRBD1 or TRBD2 (5 bases each). The V gene's germline CDR1 is LGHDT and CDR2 YNNKEL (reference sequence). V dropped 0 bases and J dropped 8 bases, with 23 bases sitting between them. The CDR3 runs to 18 residues. The CDR3: CASSQEPINRLRGDEQFF. The CDR3 DNA is TGTGCCAGCAGCCAAGAACCTATTAACCGTCTACGGGGCGATGAGCAGTTCTTC.

This clonotype appeared many times. This chain connects TRBV11-2 to TRBJ2-4; D is uncertain. CDR3 length equals 14 residues. The germline V and J ends were trimmed by 0 bases and 7 bases, with 10 bases remaining between them. Germline CDR1 is SGHAT and CDR2 is FQNNGV. CDR3 amino acids: CASSLDGEWNIQYF. Here the CDR3 DNA reads TGTGCCAGCAGCTTAGACGGTGAATGGAACATTCAGTACTTC.

This clonotype was recorded at least ten times. The chain combines TRBV3-1 with TRBJ1-1; tentative D call: TRBD1 (5 bases). Germline V gene lookup returns CDR1 LGHDT and CDR2 YNNKEL (reference sequence). The germline V and J ends were trimmed by 0 bases and 4 bases, with 9 bases remaining between them. This CDR3 region has 14 residues. This CDR3 is CASSQDGGFTEAFF. CDR3 DNA: TGTGCCAGCAGCCAAGACGGGGGGTTCACTGAAGCTTTCTTT.

This clonotype has ten or more counts. CDR3 in DNA: TGCAGCGTTGGAAGGGCGGGGAACACTGAAGCTTTCTTT. This sequence encodes CSVGRAGNTEAFF. J is TRBJ1-1 and V is TRBV29-1; D unresolved. Germline CDR1 is SQVTM and CDR2 is ANQGSEA. Between the trimmed V and J ends, which lost 4 bases and 1 base, there was a span of 10 bases. This CDR3 has 13 amino acids.

The chain combines TRBV28 with TRBJ2-1; 8 bases fit TRBD1. The germline V gene has CDR1 MDHEN and CDR2 SYDVKM. J lost 5 bases, V lost 6 bases, and 12 bases had no gene match. The CDR3 covers 16 residues. CDR3 in DNA: TGTGCCAGCAGCACTTACTCCGGGACAGGACACAATGAGCAGTTCTTC. This encodes CASSTYSGTGHNEQFF. The complete variable domain, with remaining parts taken from reference TRBV28 and TRBJ2-1, reads DVKVTQSSRYLVKRTGEKVFLECVQDMDHENMFWYRQDPGLGLRLIYFSYDVKMKEKGDIPEGYSVSREKKERFSLILESASTNQTSMYLCASSTYSGTGHNEQFFGPGTRLTVL.

Many counts were recorded for this clonotype. The rearrangement links TRBV7-9 to TRBJ2-3; D might be TRBD2 (7 bases). V shed 5 bases and J shed 3 bases, with 18 bases lying between them. The CDR3 loop spans 16 amino acids. The germline V gene encodes CDR1 SEHNR and CDR2 FQNEAQ (reference sequence). Here the CDR3 reads CASSPPGGGLTDTQYF. CDR3 in DNA: TGTGCCAGCAGCCCACCTGGGGGGGGGCTGACAGATACGCAGTATTTT. The full variable domain, with the rest looked up from reference TRBV7-9 and TRBJ2-3, is DTGVSQNPRHKITKRGQNVTFRCDPISEHNRLYWYRQTLGQGPEFLTYFQNEAQLEKSRLLSDRFSAERPKGSFSTLEIQRTEQGDSAMYLCASSPPGGGLTDTQYFGPGTRLTVL.

This clonotype was seen ten or more times. J is TRBJ2-3 and V is TRBV4-2, with D tentatively TRBD2 (5 bases). This CDR3 comprises 14 residues. The germline CDR1 and CDR2 sequences are LGHNA and YNFKEQ. With 0 bases removed from V and 2 bases from J, the gap between germline ends came to 6 bases. In nucleotides, the CDR3 is TGTGCCAGCAGCCAAGATCTAGCCACAGATACGCAGTATTTT. It is translated as CASSQDLATDTQYF.

This clonotype was recorded at least ten times. V is TRBV28 and J is TRBJ2-1; 8 positions agree with TRBD2. Trimming cost V 8 bases and J 6 bases; bases outside gene matches: 9. The CDR3 has 14 residues. Germline V gene sequence: CDR1 MDHEN, CDR2 SYDVKM. CDR3 coding DNA: TGTGCCAGCGGAACGGGACTAGTCTTCAATGAGCAGTTCTTC. It translates to CASGTGLVFNEQFF.

This clonotype was seen many times. The chain uses TRBV7-8 and TRBJ2-3; no clear D. V was cut by 3 bases and J by 0 bases, with 7 bases left in between. The CDR3 extends over 14 amino acids. The V gene's germline CDR1 is SGHVS and CDR2 FQNEAQ. The CDR3, as DNA: TGTGCCAGCAGCTTTAGCAGTAGCACAGATACGCAGTATTTT. Protein product: CASSFSSSTDTQYF.